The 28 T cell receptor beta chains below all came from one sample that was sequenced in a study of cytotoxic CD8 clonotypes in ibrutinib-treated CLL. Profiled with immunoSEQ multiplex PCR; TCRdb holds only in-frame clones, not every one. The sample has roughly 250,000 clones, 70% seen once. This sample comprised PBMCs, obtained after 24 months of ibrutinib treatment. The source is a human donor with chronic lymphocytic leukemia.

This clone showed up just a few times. CDR3 protein: CASSSPSGTGQNEQFF. CDR3 nucleotides: TGTGCCAGCAGCTCACCTTCCGGGACAGGACAAAATGAGCAGTTCTTC. V gene TRBV11-1 combines with J gene TRBJ2-1; 8 bases align to TRBD1. Trimming cost V 4 bases and J 7 bases; bases outside gene matches: 12. CDR1 is SGHAT and CDR2 is FQDESV in the germline V gene (reference sequence). The CDR3 is made up of 16 amino acids.

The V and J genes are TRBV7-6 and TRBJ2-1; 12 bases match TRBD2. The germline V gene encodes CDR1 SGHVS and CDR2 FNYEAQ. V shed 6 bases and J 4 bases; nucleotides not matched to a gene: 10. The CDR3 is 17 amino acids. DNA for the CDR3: TGTGCCAGCAGTCCCCTCCTAGCGGGGGGGGCTTACAATGAGCAGTTCTTC. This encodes CASSPLLAGGAYNEQFF. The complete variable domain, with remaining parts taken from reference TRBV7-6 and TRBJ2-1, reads GAGVSQSPRYKVTKRGQDVALRCDPISGHVSLYWYRQALGQGPEFLTYFNYEAQQDKSGLPNDRFSAERPEGSISTLTIQRTEQRDSAMYRCASSPLLAGGAYNEQFFGPGTRLTVL.

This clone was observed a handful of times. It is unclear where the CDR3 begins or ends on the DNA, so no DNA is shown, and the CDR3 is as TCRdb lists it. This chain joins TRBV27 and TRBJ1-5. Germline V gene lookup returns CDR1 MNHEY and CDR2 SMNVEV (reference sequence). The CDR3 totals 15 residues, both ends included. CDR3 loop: CASSFSGPENQPQHF.

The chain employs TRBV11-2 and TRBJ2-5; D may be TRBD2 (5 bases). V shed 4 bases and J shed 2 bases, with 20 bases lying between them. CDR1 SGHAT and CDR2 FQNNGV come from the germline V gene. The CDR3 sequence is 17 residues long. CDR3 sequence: CASSSTPILEFQETQYF. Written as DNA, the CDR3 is TGTGCCAGCAGCTCGACGCCTATACTAGAATTTCAAGAGACCCAGTACTTC.

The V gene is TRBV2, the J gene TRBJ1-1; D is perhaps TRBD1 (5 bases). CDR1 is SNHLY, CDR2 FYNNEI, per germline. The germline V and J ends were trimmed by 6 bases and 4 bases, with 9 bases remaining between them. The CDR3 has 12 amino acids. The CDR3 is CASRIRGTEAFF. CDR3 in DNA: TGTGCCAGCAGGATAAGGGGCACTGAAGCTTTCTTT. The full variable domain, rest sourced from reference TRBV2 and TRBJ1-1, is EPEVTQTPSHQVTQMGQEVILRCVPISNHLYFYWYRQILGQKVEFLVSFYNNEISEKSEIFDDQFSVERPDGSNFTLKIRSTKLEDSAMYFCASRIRGTEAFFGQGTRLTVV.

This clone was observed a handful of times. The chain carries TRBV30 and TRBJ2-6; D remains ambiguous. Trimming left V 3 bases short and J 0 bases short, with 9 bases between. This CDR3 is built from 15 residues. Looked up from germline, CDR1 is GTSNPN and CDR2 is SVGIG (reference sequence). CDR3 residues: CAWSGSLSGANVLTF. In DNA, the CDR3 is TGTGCCTGGAGCGGCTCCCTCTCTGGGGCCAACGTCCTGACTTTC. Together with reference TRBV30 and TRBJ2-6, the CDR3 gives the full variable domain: SQTIHQWPATLVQPVGSPLSLECTVEGTSNPNLYWYRQAAGRGLQLLFYSVGIGQISSEVPQNLSASRPQDRQFILSSKKLLLSDSGFYLCAWSGSLSGANVLTFGAGSRLTVL.

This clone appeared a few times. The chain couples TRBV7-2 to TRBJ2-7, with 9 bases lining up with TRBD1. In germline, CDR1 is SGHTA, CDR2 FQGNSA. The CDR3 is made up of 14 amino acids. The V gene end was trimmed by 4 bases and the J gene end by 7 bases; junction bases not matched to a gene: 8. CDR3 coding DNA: TGTGCCAGCAGCTCGGGACAGGGTCTTGGGGAGCAGTACTTC. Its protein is CASSSGQGLGEQYF.

CDR3 region: CASSYHNSGSGTDTQYF. The CDR3 nucleotides read TGCGCCAGCAGCTACCATAATAGCGGGAGTGGCACAGATACGCAGTATTTT. This rearrangement joins TRBV5-1 to TRBJ2-3, with 9 bases aligning to TRBD2. The ends lost 3 bases at V and 1 base at J; junction bases unmatched: 9. Per germline, CDR1 SGHRS and CDR2 YFSETQ. The CDR3 is 17 amino acids.

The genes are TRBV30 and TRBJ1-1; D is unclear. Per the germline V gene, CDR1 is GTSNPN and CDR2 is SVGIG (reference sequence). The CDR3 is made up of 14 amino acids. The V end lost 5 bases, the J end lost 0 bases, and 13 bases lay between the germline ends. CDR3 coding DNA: TGTGCCTGGTTCCTCCCGGAGATGAACACTGAAGCTTTCTTT. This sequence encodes CAWFLPEMNTEAFF.

CDR3 bases: TGCAGCCAGACCCGGGACTACAATGAGCAGTTCTTC. Protein: CSQTRDYNEQFF. The gene calls are TRBV29-1 and TRBJ2-1; D might be TRBD2 (5 bases). This CDR3 region has 12 residues. V was trimmed by 8 bases and J by 3 bases, leaving 11 bases between them. Germline-derived CDR1 and CDR2 are SQVTM and ANQGSEA.

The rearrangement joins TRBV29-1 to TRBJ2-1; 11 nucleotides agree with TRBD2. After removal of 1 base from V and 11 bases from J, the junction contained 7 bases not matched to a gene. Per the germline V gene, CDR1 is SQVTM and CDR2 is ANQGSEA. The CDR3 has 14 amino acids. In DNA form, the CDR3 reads TGCAGCGTTGAAGCCGGGCTAGCGGGAGGACAGCAGTTCTTC. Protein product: CSVEAGLAGGQQFF.

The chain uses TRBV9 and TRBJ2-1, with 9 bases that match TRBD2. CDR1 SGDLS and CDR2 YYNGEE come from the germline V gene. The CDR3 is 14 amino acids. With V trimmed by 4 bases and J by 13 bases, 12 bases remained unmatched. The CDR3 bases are TGTGCCAGCAGCCCCAGGATAGCGGGAGAGCTTCAGTTCTTC. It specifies CASSPRIAGELQFF. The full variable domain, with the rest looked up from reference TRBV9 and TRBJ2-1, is DSGVTQTPKHLITATGQRVTLRCSPRSGDLSVYWYQQSLDQGLQFLIQYYNGEERAKGNILERFSAQQFPDLHSELNLSSLELGDSALYFCASSPRIAGELQFFGPGTRLTVL.

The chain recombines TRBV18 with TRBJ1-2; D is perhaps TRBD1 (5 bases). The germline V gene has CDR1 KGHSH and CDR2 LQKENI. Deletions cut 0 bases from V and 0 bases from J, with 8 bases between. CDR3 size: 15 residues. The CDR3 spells CASSPPGTANYGYTF. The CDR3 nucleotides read TGTGCCAGCTCACCACCCGGGACGGCTAACTATGGCTACACCTTC.

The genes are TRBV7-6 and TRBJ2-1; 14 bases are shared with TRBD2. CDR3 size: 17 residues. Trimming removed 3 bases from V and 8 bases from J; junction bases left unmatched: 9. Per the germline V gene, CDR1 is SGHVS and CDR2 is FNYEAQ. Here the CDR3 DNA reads TGTGCCAGCAGCTTCAAGGGACTAGCGGGAGTGTGGGATGAGCAGTTCTTC. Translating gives CASSFKGLAGVWDEQFF.

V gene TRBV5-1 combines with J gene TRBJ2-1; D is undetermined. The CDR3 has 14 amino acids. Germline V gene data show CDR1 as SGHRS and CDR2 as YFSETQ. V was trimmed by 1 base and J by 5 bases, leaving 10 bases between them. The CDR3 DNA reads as TGCGCCAGCAGCTTGTGGCCCACAAACAATGAGCAGTTCTTC. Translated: CASSLWPTNNEQFF. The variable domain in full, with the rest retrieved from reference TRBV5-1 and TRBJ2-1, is KAGVTQTPRYLIKTRGQQVTLSCSPISGHRSVSWYQQTPGQGLQFLFEYFSETQRNKGNFPGRFSGRQFSNSRSEMNVSTLELGDSALYLCASSLWPTNNEQFFGPGTRLTVL.

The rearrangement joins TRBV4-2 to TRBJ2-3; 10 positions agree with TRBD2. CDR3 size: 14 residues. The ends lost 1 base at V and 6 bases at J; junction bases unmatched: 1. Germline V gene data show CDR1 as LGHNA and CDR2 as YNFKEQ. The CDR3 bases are TGTGCCAGCAGCCAAGCGACTAGCGGGGATACGCAGTATTTT. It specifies CASSQATSGDTQYF.

This CDR3 reads CASGLATERRGQPQHF. The CDR3 coding sequence is TGTGCTAGTGGTTTGGCCACAGAGCGCCGGGGACAGCCCCAGCATTTT. V and J are TRBV12-5 and TRBJ1-5, with no clear D. Trimming removed 1 base at V and 7 bases at J, with 17 bases between. The CDR3 has 16 residues. The germline V gene encodes CDR1 LGHNT and CDR2 FRNRAP.

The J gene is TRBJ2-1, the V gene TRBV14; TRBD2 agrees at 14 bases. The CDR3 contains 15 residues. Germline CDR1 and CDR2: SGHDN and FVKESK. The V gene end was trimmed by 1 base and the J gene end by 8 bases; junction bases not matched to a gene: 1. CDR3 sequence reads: CASSQGTSGRYEQFF. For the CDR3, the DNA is TGTGCCAGCAGCCAAGGGACTAGCGGGAGGTATGAGCAGTTCTTC.

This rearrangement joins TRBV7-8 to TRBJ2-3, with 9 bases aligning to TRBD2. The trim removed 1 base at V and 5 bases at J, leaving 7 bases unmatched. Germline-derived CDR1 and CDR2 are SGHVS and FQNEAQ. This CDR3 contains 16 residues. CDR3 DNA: TGTGCCAGCAGCTTAGAGGCGGGAGGGCCGGGAGATACGCAGTATTTT. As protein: CASSLEAGGPGDTQYF.

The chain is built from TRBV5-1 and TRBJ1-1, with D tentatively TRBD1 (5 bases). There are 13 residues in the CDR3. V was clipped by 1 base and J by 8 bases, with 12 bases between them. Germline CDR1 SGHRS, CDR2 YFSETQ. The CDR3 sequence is CASSLNRDGEAFF. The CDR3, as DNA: TGCGCCAGCAGCTTGAACCGGGACGGAGAAGCTTTCTTT. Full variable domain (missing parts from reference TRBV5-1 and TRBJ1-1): KAGVTQTPRYLIKTRGQQVTLSCSPISGHRSVSWYQQTPGQGLQFLFEYFSETQRNKGNFPGRFSGRQFSNSRSEMNVSTLELGDSALYLCASSLNRDGEAFFGQGTRLTVV.

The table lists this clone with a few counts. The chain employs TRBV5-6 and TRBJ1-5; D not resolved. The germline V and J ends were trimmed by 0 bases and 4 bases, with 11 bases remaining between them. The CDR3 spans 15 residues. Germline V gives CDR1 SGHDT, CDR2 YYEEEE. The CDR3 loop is CASSLVGAGNQPQHF. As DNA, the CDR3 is TGTGCCAGCAGCTTGGTGGGAGCCGGGAATCAGCCCCAGCATTTT.

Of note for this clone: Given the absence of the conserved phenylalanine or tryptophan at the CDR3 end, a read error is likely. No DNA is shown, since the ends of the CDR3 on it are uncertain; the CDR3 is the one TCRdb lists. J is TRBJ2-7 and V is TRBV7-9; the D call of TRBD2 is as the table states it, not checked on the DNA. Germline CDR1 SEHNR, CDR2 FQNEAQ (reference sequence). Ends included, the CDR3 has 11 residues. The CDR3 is CASSVDFLNYL.

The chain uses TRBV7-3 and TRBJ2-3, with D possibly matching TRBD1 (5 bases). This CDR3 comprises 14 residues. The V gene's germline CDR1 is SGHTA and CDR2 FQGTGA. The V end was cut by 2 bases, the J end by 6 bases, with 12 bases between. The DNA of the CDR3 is TGTGCCAGCAGCTTACAGGGATCTAGTGATACGCAGTATTTT. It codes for CASSLQGSSDTQYF.

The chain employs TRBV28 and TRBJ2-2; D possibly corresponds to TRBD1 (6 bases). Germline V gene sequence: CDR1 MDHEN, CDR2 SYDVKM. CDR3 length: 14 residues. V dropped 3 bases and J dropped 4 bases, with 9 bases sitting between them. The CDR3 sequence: CASSFRGPTGELFF. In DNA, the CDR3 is TGTGCCAGCAGTTTCAGGGGCCCCACCGGGGAGCTGTTTTTT.

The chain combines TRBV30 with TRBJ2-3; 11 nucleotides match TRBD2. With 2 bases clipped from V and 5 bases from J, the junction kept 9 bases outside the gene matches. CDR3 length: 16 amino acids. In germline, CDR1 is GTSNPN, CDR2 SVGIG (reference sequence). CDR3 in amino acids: CAWSKGTSGYKDTQYF. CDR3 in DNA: TGTGCCTGGAGTAAAGGGACTAGCGGCTACAAAGATACGCAGTATTTT.

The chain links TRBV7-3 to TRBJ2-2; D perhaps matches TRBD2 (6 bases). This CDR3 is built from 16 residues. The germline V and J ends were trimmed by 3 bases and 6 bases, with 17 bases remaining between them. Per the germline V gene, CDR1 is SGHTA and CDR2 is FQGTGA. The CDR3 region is CASSLFSSAGSGELFF. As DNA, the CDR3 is TGTGCCAGCAGCTTGTTCAGCTCGGCGGGGTCCGGGGAGCTGTTTTTT.

The CDR3, as DNA: TGCGCCAGCAGGAAGACTGCTGGAGGAACTAATGAAAAACTGTTTTTT. Protein product: CASRKTAGGTNEKLFF. The gene calls are TRBV5-1 and TRBJ1-4; D is uncertain. The CDR3 has 16 amino acids. Germline V gene sequence: CDR1 SGHRS, CDR2 YFSETQ. V lost 5 bases, J lost 1 base, and 15 bases lay in between.

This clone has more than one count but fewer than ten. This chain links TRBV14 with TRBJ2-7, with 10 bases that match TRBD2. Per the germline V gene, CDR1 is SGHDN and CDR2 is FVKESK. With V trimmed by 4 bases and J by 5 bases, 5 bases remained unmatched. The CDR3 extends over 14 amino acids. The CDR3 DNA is TGTGCCAGCAGCCGATCTAGCGGGAGTAACGAGCAGTACTTC. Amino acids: CASSRSSGSNEQYF.